This T cell receptor (beta chain) was identified in a study of blood T cell repertoires in COVID-19. About the research overall: Samples came from the United States, Italy and Spain, spanning acute and convalescent COVID-19. T cells, B-cell-depleted T cells, or PBMCs supplied cDNA or gDNA.

Residents of about two dozen US areas, aged roughly 18 to 89 years, made up the participants. Trimming at V came to 10 bases and at J to 2 bases, leaving 4 bases not matched to a gene. The CDR3 is 13 residues long. CDR1 and CDR2 (germline): MNHEY, SMNVEV (reference sequence). TCRdb keeps only in-frame clones here, not all; method: immunoSEQ multiplex PCR. The table includes some 200,000 clones, approximately 81% detected once. This clone came up a few times. This chain uses TRBV27 with TRBJ2-7; 11 bases are shared with TRBD2. The sequenced material came from PBMCs or T cells enriched from blood (not recorded which). The clonotype was recovered from a woman aged 45-65 years with acute COVID-19. Here the CDR3 reads CATRLAGTYEQYF. Written as DNA, the CDR3 is TGTGCCACCCGACTAGCGGGAACCTACGAGCAGTACTTC.